This T cell receptor beta chain was sequenced in a study of T cell responses to AZD1222 COVID-19 vaccine. Profiled with immunoSEQ multiplex PCR; TCRdb holds only in-frame clones, not every one. Counted here are roughly 81,000 clones, 65% to 90% occurring once; the ten biggest clones make up approximately 7.9%. V was cut by 8 bases and J by 2 bases, with 14 bases left in between. CDR1 is MNHEY and CDR2 is SVGAGI in the germline V gene. The CDR3 loop spans 14 amino acids. This specimen consisted of peripheral blood, obtained on day 0 of AZD1222 vaccination. The receptor was isolated from an adult in good health. The chain carries TRBV6-5 and TRBJ2-3; D may be TRBD1 or TRBD2 (5 bases each). In DNA form, the CDR3 reads TGTGCCAGCCGGGACCTCTATAACACAGATACGCAGTATTTT. It specifies CASRDLYNTDTQYF.